This entry is about one T cell receptor beta chain. This entry is derived from a study of blood T cell repertoires in COVID-19. Germline V lookup: CDR1 SQVTM, CDR2 ANQGSEA. Trimming cost V 6 bases and J 2 bases, with 13 bases left between them. This CDR3 has 13 residues. In the study's own analysis: Scientists estimated how many nucleated cells there were by amplifying reference gene primers. Clones were sequenced by immunoSEQ multiplex PCR, and TCRdb holds only the in-frame ones, with some missing. Clonal size and the V and J genes are those of that table, whereas D and trimming came from the DNA. The sample has about 110,000 clones; around 81% are singletons.

The chain employs TRBV29-1 and TRBJ1-1, with D maybe TRBD1 (6 bases). The source is a human donor in a cohort sampled during active or convalescent COVID-19. The specimen sequenced was peripheral blood. CDR3 bases: TGCAGCGTACACAGGGATAGAAACACTGAAGCTTTCTTT. This encodes CSVHRDRNTEAFF.